This passage covers 13 T cell receptor beta chains from one sample sequenced in a study of T-cell memory formation after mild COVID-19. TCRdb reanalysed the 5' RACE reads using MiXCR and keeps one entry per CDR3 protein. Of hundreds of thousands of distinct CDR3 sequences in the sample, 25% to 30% were seen once. Sequencing was carried out using PBMCs or a T cell subset sorted from them (not recorded which). The receptors were sampled from an adult woman who had mild COVID-19 (a few samples of this study predate the infection). Cell type and time point are not known.

This clonotype has a handful of counts. The chain links TRBV6-5 to TRBJ2-3, with 10 bases that match TRBD2. The V gene end was trimmed by 4 bases and the J gene end by 1 base; junction bases not matched to a gene: 8. Germline assignment: CDR1 MNHEY and CDR2 SVGAGI. There are 17 residues in the CDR3. CDR3 protein: CASSFLWTSGGTDTQYF. The CDR3 DNA follows: TGTGCCAGCAGTTTCCTTTGGACTAGCGGTGGCACAGATACGCAGTATTTT.

The V call is TRBV5-1, the J call TRBJ1-2, with 10 bases aligning to TRBD1. The V gene's germline CDR1 is SGHRS and CDR2 YFSETQ. V lost 3 bases and J lost 2; bases outside the gene matches: 10. This CDR3 has 17 residues. In DNA, the CDR3 is TGCGCCAGCAGCTCGGGCTCCGACAGGGGGCACAACTATGGCTACACCTTC. Protein: CASSSGSDRGHNYGYTF. Filled out from reference TRBV5-1 and TRBJ1-2, the complete variable domain reads KAGVTQTPRYLIKTRGQQVTLSCSPISGHRSVSWYQQTPGQGLQFLFEYFSETQRNKGNFPGRFSGRQFSNSRSEMNVSTLELGDSALYLCASSSGSDRGHNYGYTFGSGTRLTVV.

In its sample, this clonotype was seen a few times. This rearrangement joins TRBV6-5 to TRBJ2-3; tentative D call: TRBD1 (6 bases). With 4 bases removed from V and 5 bases from J, the gap between germline ends came to 13 bases. Germline-derived CDR1 and CDR2 are MNHEY and SVGAGI. The CDR3 sequence is 14 residues long. Here the CDR3 DNA reads TGTGCCAGCAGTTTAGGTACAGGGAAAGATACGCAGTATTTT. Protein sequence: CASSLGTGKDTQYF.

This clonotype was observed a few times. This chain joins TRBV29-1 and TRBJ2-1; perhaps TRBD2 as D (6 bases). CDR3 length: 13 amino acids. CDR1 and CDR2 from the germline V gene are SQVTM and ANQGSEA. Trimming removed 3 bases from V and 4 bases from J, with 10 bases in between. CDR3 in DNA: TGCAGCGTTGACGGGAGACGGTACAATGAGCAGTTCTTC. Protein: CSVDGRRYNEQFF.

This clonotype was recorded a few times. This chain joins TRBV6-5 and TRBJ1-2, with a tentative D call TRBD1 (6 bases). In germline, CDR1 is MNHEY, CDR2 SVGAGI. The CDR3 spans 17 residues. V lost 7 bases to trimming and J lost 0 bases, with 21 bases between them. The CDR3 DNA reads TGTGCCAGCACCCCCGGAACAGGGAGGGGGTCTAACTATGGCTACACCTTC. Its protein product is CASTPGTGRGSNYGYTF.

This clonotype has more than one count but fewer than ten. The chain links TRBV7-3 to TRBJ2-1; 8 bases match TRBD1. Germline V gene lookup returns CDR1 SGHTA and CDR2 FQGTGA. This CDR3 has 15 residues. V shed 5 bases and J 8 bases; nucleotides not matched to a gene: 11. The CDR3 region is CASSLSGGIVYEQFF. The CDR3 DNA sequence: TGTGCCAGCAGCCTTTCAGGGGGCATAGTTTATGAGCAGTTCTTC.

V usage is TRBV12-3 or TRBV12-4 and J usage is TRBJ2-1; D gene unclear. The CDR3 is made up of 11 amino acids. With 4 bases removed from V and 10 bases from J, the gap between germline ends came to 8 bases. The CDR3, as DNA: TGTGCCAGCAGTTCATCTGTGGAGCAGTTCTTC. It encodes CASSSSVEQFF.

CDR3 bases: TGTGCCTGGGATCGATATTCCTACGAGCAGTACTTC. Its protein product is CAWDRYSYEQYF. The chain has TRBV30 and TRBJ2-7, with no clear D. CDR1 and CDR2 from the germline V gene are GTSNPN and SVGIG (reference sequence). Trimming removed 5 bases from V and 1 base from J, with 9 bases in between. CDR3 length equals 12 residues. Based on the CDR3 plus reference TRBV30 and TRBJ2-7, the full variable domain is SQTIHQWPATLVQPVGSPLSLECTVEGTSNPNLYWYRQAAGRGLQLLFYSVGIGQISSEVPQNLSASRPQDRQFILSSKKLLLSDSGFYLCAWDRYSYEQYFGPGTRLTVT.

This clonotype occurred a few times. The CDR3 DNA reads TGTGCCACCAGTGATATTTGGGGCAATGAGCAGTTCTTC. It is translated as CATSDIWGNEQFF. The chain couples TRBV24-1 to TRBJ2-1; D is unresolved. The V end lost 3 bases, the J end lost 6 bases, and 8 bases lay between the germline ends. The germline gives CDR1 KGHDR, CDR2 SFDVKD. This CDR3 spans 13 amino acids.

This clonotype was found a few times. V gene TRBV29-1 combines with J gene TRBJ2-2; 16 bases are a match to TRBD2. CDR3 length equals 17 residues. V was clipped by 7 bases and J by 4 bases; unmatched bases: 9. Germline V gives CDR1 SQVTM, CDR2 ANQGSEA. The CDR3 is CSAGTSGRVGGTGELFF. The CDR3 DNA sequence: TGCAGCGCTGGGACTAGCGGGAGGGTCGGTGGCACCGGGGAGCTGTTTTTT.

V is TRBV29-1 and J is TRBJ2-3, with 8 bases that match TRBD1. The CDR3 totals 15 residues. Germline V gives CDR1 SQVTM, CDR2 ANQGSEA. V lost 6 bases, J lost 2 bases, and 10 bases stayed unmatched. DNA for the CDR3: TGCAGCGTGAACAGGGGGACCGACCCCACAGATACGCAGTATTTT. Its translation: CSVNRGTDPTDTQYF.

V is TRBV7-9 and J is TRBJ2-1; TRBD1 might be the D (5 bases). Trimming shortened V by 3 bases and J by 5 bases, and 14 bases separated the two germline ends. This CDR3 is built from 15 residues. The germline gives CDR1 SEHNR, CDR2 FQNEAQ (reference sequence). The DNA of the CDR3 is TGTGCCAGCAGCTTTGGGGTGACAGTCCACAATGAGCAGTTCTTC. It is translated as CASSFGVTVHNEQFF.

This chain joins TRBV7-9 and TRBJ1-4, with D unclear. Germline lookup yields CDR1 SEHNR and CDR2 FQNEAQ (reference sequence). The CDR3 consists of 15 residues. V lost 5 bases and J 0 bases, leaving 10 bases between the germline ends. The CDR3 protein is CASSIGTATNEKLFF. CDR3 bases: TGTGCCAGCAGCATCGGAACAGCAACTAATGAAAAACTGTTTTTT.